The 23 T cell receptor beta chains below all came from one sample that was sequenced in a study of blood T cell repertoires in COVID-19. The method was immunoSEQ multiplex PCR; TCRdb's version includes in-frame clones alone and lacks a portion of them. The top ten clones hold under 3.5% of a sample with around 370,000 clones, about 93% of them seen once. What was sequenced was peripheral blood. The receptors shown here come from a woman aged 18-29 years who had recovered from COVID-19.

J is TRBJ1-1 and V is TRBV5-4; D is perhaps TRBD1 (5 bases). This CDR3 spans 14 amino acids. V was clipped by 4 bases and J by 3 bases, with 13 bases between them. CDR1 and CDR2 from the germline V gene are SGHNT and YYREEE (reference sequence). CDR3 DNA sequence: TGTGCCAGCAGCCAGCAGCAGGGCCACACTGAAGCTTTCTTT. As protein: CASSQQQGHTEAFF.

This clone was seen more than once but under ten times. The rearrangement links TRBV6-5 to TRBJ1-2; D uncertain. V was trimmed by 8 bases and J by 4 bases, leaving 11 bases between them. The CDR3 consists of 12 residues. Germline V lookup: CDR1 MNHEY, CDR2 SVGAGI. Written as DNA, the CDR3 is TGTGCCAGCGGGAGATCACCCTATGGCTACACCTTC. Translated, it gives CASGRSPYGYTF.

The J gene is TRBJ2-7, the V gene TRBV30; 7 nucleotides agree with TRBD2. V was pared by 2 bases and J by 6 bases, with 7 bases of the junction left unmatched. This CDR3 comprises 13 residues. Germline CDR1 is GTSNPN and CDR2 is SVGIG (reference sequence). CDR3 DNA sequence: TGTGCCTGGAGTTGGGGCGGGAGATCCGAGCAGTACGTC. It specifies CAWSWGGRSEQYV.

The V call is TRBV7-2, the J call TRBJ2-1, with a tentative D call TRBD2 (6 bases). V lost 2 bases and J lost 5, with 10 bases in between. Germline CDR1 is SGHTA and CDR2 is FQGNSA. The CDR3 consists of 14 residues. CDR3 in amino acids: CASSLLAVNNEQFF. The CDR3 coding sequence is TGTGCCAGCAGCTTATTAGCGGTCAACAATGAGCAGTTCTTC.

J is TRBJ2-3 and V is TRBV7-2, with TRBD1 matching over 9 bases. This CDR3 is 17 amino acids long. V trimming: 8 bases; J trimming: 0 bases; junction bases outside the gene matches: 12. Germline V gene data show CDR1 as SGHTA and CDR2 as FQGNSA. CDR3 in amino acids: CASGSRGTGLSTDTQYF. CDR3 nucleotide sequence: TGTGCCAGCGGTTCTAGGGGGACAGGGCTTAGCACAGATACGCAGTATTTT.

Turning to this clone: Additional DNA sequences in this sample encode the identical CDR3. The rearrangement joins TRBV27 to TRBJ2-3; TRBD2 agrees at 14 bases. The CDR3 sequence is 16 residues long. The V and J ends lost 4 bases and 3 bases, in that order; junction bases with no gene match: 3. Germline lookup yields CDR1 MNHEY and CDR2 SMNVEV (reference sequence). The CDR3 sequence is CASSSGTSGSTDTQYF. Written as DNA, the CDR3 is TGTGCCAGCAGTTCCGGGACTAGCGGGAGTACAGATACGCAGTATTTT.

The V call is TRBV6-2 or TRBV6-3, the J call TRBJ2-2; 12 bases line up with TRBD2. Germline CDR1 is MNHEY and CDR2 is SVGEGT. CDR3 length: 18 amino acids. With V trimmed by 6 bases and J by 4 bases, 12 bases remained unmatched. The CDR3 protein is CASSQTSGSAIGTGELFF. CDR3 DNA: TGTGCCAGCAGCCAGACTAGCGGGAGCGCCATAGGCACCGGGGAGCTGTTTTTT.

CDR3 sequence: CASSETSGAITGELFF. Written as DNA, the CDR3 is TGTGCCAGCAGCGAAACTAGCGGGGCTATCACCGGGGAGCTGTTTTTT. The chain carries TRBV9 and TRBJ2-2, with 10 bases aligning to TRBD2. The CDR3 runs to 16 residues. Germline trimming cut 3 bases from V and 4 bases from J; bases unmatched to any gene: 6. Germline lookup yields CDR1 SGDLS and CDR2 YYNGEE.

CDR3 amino acids: CASSEGPGTSGTDTQYF. CDR3 sequence (DNA): TGTGCCAGCAGCGAGGGGCCCGGGACTAGCGGTACAGATACGCAGTATTTT. The rearrangement links TRBV9 to TRBJ2-3, with 11 bases lining up with TRBD2. CDR1 and CDR2 from the germline V gene are SGDLS and YYNGEE. With V trimmed by 3 bases and J by 3 bases, 9 bases remained unmatched. The CDR3 sequence is 17 residues long.

The chain uses TRBV6-4 and TRBJ1-2; 9 nucleotides line up with TRBD1. CDR3 length: 14 amino acids. Trimming at V came to 3 bases and at J to 8 bases, leaving 7 bases not matched to a gene. The germline V gene has CDR1 MRHNA and CDR2 SNTAGT. CDR3 region: CASSEGDRVGGYTF. As DNA, the CDR3 is TGTGCCAGCAGTGAGGGGGACAGGGTGGGCGGCTACACCTTC.

The chain uses TRBV5-8 and TRBJ2-5; 8 bases are shared with TRBD2. The ends lost 5 bases at V and 6 bases at J; junction bases unmatched: 12. Germline lookup yields CDR1 SGHTS and CDR2 YDEGEE. The CDR3 extends over 15 amino acids. CDR3 in amino acids: CASRLPYGTSKTQYF. For the CDR3, the DNA is TGTGCCAGCAGGTTACCATACGGGACTAGTAAGACCCAGTACTTC.

This clone has only one observation. This rearrangement joins TRBV2 to TRBJ2-1; 14 bases align to TRBD2. The CDR3 consists of 14 residues. Germline loops: CDR1 SNHLY, CDR2 FYNNEI. Trimming took 6 bases from V and 9 from J; bases not matched to a gene: 4. The chain's CDR3 is CASRNGLAGGEQFF. CDR3 nucleotide sequence: TGTGCCAGCAGGAACGGACTAGCGGGAGGTGAGCAGTTCTTC.

The rearrangement uses TRBV7-8 and TRBJ2-3, with 7 bases identical to TRBD2. Looked up from germline, CDR1 is SGHVS and CDR2 is FQNEAQ. CDR3 length: 17 amino acids. V dropped 7 bases and J dropped 1; count of bases not matched to a gene: 14. CDR3 loop: CASTRTSLGIGTDTQYF. In DNA form, the CDR3 reads TGTGCCAGCACGCGGACTAGTTTGGGTATCGGCACAGATACGCAGTATTTT. Drawing the rest from reference TRBV7-8 and TRBJ2-3, the complete variable domain is GAGVSQSPRYKVAKRGQDVALRCDPISGHVSLFWYQQALGQGPEFLTYFQNEAQLDKSGLPSDRFFAERPEGSVSTLKIQRTQQEDSAVYLCASTRTSLGIGTDTQYFGPGTRLTVL.

The chain has TRBV21-1 and TRBJ1-1. TRBV21-1 is a known pseudogene. This CDR3 contains 9 residues. The CDR3 loop reads CASGTRAFF. The CDR3 DNA follows: TGTGCCAGCGGTACCCGGGCTTTCTTT.

This clone is a singleton in its sample. The chain employs TRBV5-4 and TRBJ2-5, with TRBD1 matching over 8 bases. Per the germline V gene, CDR1 is SGHNT and CDR2 is YYREEE (reference sequence). Unmatched junction bases numbered 2, after V lost 0 bases and J lost 1 base. This CDR3 has 15 residues. CDR3 protein: CASSLGDRSQETQYF. As DNA, the CDR3 is TGTGCCAGCAGCTTGGGGGACAGGAGCCAAGAGACCCAGTACTTC.

The gene calls are TRBV7-2 and TRBJ2-5; tentative D call: TRBD2 (6 bases). Germline V gene data show CDR1 as SGHTA and CDR2 as FQGNSA. V gave up 0 bases and J gave up 0 bases, with 14 bases separating them. The CDR3 has 17 residues. The CDR3 loop is CASSLAWSSAYQETQYF. In DNA form, the CDR3 reads TGTGCCAGCAGCTTAGCGTGGTCTAGCGCTTACCAAGAGACCCAGTACTTC.

This clone appeared a single time. The chain is built from TRBV18 and TRBJ2-3; 7 nucleotides match TRBD1. The CDR3 totals 16 residues. Germline CDR1 and CDR2: KGHSH and LQKENI. V lost 3 bases to trimming and J lost 1 base; unmatched junction nucleotides: 7. The CDR3 reads CASSPRRTGGTDTQYF. The CDR3 coding sequence is TGTGCCAGCTCACCTCGCCGGACAGGAGGCACAGATACGCAGTATTTT.

This chain links TRBV11-2 with TRBJ2-1; tentatively, D is TRBD1 (6 bases). Trimming took off 4 bases at V and 9 bases at J, with 13 bases between the two ends. Germline V gives CDR1 SGHAT, CDR2 FQNNGV. This CDR3 comprises 13 residues. CDR3 protein: CASSSYRAVEQFF. CDR3 sequence (DNA): TGTGCCAGCAGCTCTTACAGGGCAGTTGAGCAGTTCTTC.

This clone was recorded once. The J gene is TRBJ1-3, the V gene TRBV20-1; D unresolved. The germline V gene has CDR1 DFQATT and CDR2 SNEGSKA (reference sequence). The CDR3 is made up of 11 amino acids. V was cut by 5 bases and J by 3 bases, with 5 bases left in between. The CDR3 DNA reads as TGCAGTGCTCCCTTTGGAAACACCATATATTTT. As protein: CSAPFGNTIYF.

V gene TRBV2 combines with J gene TRBJ2-3, with D perhaps matching TRBD1 (5 bases). CDR3 length: 12 residues. Trimming left V 6 bases short and J 3 bases short, with 7 bases between. CDR1 and CDR2 (germline): SNHLY, FYNNEI. In DNA form, the CDR3 reads TGTGCCAGCAGGGGGCTTACAGATACGCAGTATTTT. This sequence encodes CASRGLTDTQYF. Full variable domain (missing parts from reference TRBV2 and TRBJ2-3): EPEVTQTPSHQVTQMGQEVILRCVPISNHLYFYWYRQILGQKVEFLVSFYNNEISEKSEIFDDQFSVERPDGSNFTLKIRSTKLEDSAMYFCASRGLTDTQYFGPGTRLTVL.

This chain connects TRBV10-2 to TRBJ1-5; 7 nucleotides line up with TRBD1. In germline, CDR1 is WSHSY, CDR2 SAAADI. J was trimmed by 5 bases and V by 2 bases; bases with no gene match: 15. The CDR3 is made up of 18 amino acids. CDR3 coding DNA: TGCGCCAGCAGTGAGCTCCGGGACAGCCCTGTGGCACATCAGCCCCAGCATTTT. Protein: CASSELRDSPVAHQPQHF.

This chain joins TRBV5-6 and TRBJ1-5; 12 bases agree with TRBD1. In germline, CDR1 is SGHDT, CDR2 YYEEEE. The CDR3 loop spans 15 amino acids. V was pared by 3 bases and J by 7 bases, with 5 bases of the junction left unmatched. DNA of the CDR3: TGTGCCAGCAGCTCCGGGACAGGGGGCGGGCAGCCCCAGCATTTT. This sequence encodes CASSSGTGGGQPQHF.

This clone has only one observation. The J gene is TRBJ1-1, the V gene TRBV3-1 (or the pseudogene TRBV3-2); D perhaps matches TRBD1 (6 bases). The V gene lost 4 bases and the J gene lost 0 bases, with 18 bases spanning the gap. The CDR3 sequence is 17 residues long. Germline lookup yields CDR1 LGHDT and CDR2 YNNKEL (reference sequence). The CDR3 coding sequence is TGTGCCAGCAGCCCCTTAACAGGGTCGGTAATGAACACTGAAGCTTTCTTT. It translates to CASSPLTGSVMNTEAFF.